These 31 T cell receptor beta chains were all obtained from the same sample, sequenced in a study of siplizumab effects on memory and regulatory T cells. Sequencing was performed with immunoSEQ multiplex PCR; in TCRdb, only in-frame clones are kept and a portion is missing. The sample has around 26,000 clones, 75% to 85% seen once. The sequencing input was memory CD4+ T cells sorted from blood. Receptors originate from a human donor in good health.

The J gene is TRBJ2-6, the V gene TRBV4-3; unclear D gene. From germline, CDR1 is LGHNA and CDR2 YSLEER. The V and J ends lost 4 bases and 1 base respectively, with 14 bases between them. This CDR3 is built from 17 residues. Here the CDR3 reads CASSRELTASGANVLTF. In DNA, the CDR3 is TGCGCCAGCAGCCGCGAACTAACGGCTTCTGGGGCCAACGTCCTGACTTTC.

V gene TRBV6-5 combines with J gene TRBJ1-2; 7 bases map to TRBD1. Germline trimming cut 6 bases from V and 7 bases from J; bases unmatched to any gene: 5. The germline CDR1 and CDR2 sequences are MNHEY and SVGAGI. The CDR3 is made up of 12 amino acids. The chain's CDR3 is CASSRQGAGYTF. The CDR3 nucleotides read TGTGCCAGCAGCCGACAGGGTGCTGGCTACACCTTC.

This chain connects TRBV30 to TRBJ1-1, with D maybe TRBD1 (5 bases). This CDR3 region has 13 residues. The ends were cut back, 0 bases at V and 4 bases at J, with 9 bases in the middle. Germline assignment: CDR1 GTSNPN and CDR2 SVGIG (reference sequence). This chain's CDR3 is CAWSVRRVTEAFF. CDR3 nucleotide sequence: TGTGCCTGGAGTGTACGCAGGGTCACTGAAGCTTTCTTT.

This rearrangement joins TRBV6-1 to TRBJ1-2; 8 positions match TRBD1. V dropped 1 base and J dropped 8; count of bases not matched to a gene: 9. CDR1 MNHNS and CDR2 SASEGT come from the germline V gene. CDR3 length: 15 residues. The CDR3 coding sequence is TGTGCCAGCAGTGAAGTGGGCAGGGGGCTTCAAGGCTACACCTTC. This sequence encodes CASSEVGRGLQGYTF.

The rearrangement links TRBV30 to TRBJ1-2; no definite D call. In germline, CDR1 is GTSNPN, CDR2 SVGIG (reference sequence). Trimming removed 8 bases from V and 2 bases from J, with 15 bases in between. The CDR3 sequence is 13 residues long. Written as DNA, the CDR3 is TGTGCCGGTAAGAATGCGATGAACTATGGCTACACCTTC. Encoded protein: CAGKNAMNYGYTF.

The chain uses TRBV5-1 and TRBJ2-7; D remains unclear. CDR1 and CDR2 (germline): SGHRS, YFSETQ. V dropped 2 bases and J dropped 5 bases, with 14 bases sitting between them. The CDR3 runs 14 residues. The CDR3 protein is CASSLLRPQNEQYF. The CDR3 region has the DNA TGCGCCAGCAGCTTACTTAGACCACAGAACGAGCAGTACTTC.

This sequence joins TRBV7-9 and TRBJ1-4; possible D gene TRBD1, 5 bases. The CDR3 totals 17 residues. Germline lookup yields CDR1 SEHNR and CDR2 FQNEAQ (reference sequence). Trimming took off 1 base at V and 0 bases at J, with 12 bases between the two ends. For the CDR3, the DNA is TGTGCCAGCAGCTTAGGAGTGGGGCCGGCAACTAATGAAAAACTGTTTTTT. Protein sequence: CASSLGVGPATNEKLFF.

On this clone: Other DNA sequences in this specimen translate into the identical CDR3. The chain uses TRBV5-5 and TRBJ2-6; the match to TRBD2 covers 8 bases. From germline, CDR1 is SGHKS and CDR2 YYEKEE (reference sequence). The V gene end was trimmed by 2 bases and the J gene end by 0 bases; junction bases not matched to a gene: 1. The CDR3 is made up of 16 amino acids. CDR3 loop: CASSLGTSSGANVLTF. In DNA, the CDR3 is TGTGCCAGCAGCTTAGGGACTAGCTCTGGGGCCAACGTCCTGACTTTC.

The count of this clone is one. The CDR3 nucleotides read TGTGCCAGCAGTTTACGACAGGGAGGGTTCTTGTCCCAGTACTTC. As protein: CASSLRQGGFLSQYF. The rearrangement joins TRBV27 to TRBJ2-5; D may be TRBD1 or TRBD2 (7 bases each). Germline V gives CDR1 MNHEY, CDR2 SMNVEV (reference sequence). The ends were cut back, 2 bases at V and 9 bases at J, with 19 bases in the middle. This CDR3 comprises 15 residues.

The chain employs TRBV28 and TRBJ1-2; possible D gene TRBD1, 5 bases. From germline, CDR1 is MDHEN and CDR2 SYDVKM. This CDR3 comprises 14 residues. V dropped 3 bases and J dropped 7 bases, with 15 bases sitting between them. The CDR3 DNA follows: TGTGCCAGCAGTTTCGTTGGGGGGTTCGGTGGCTACACCTTC. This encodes CASSFVGGFGGYTF.

The CDR3 nucleotides read TGTGCCAGCAGCCCGGACAGGAACTATGGCTACACCTTC. This codes for CASSPDRNYGYTF. This sequence joins TRBV7-2 and TRBJ1-2; 7 nucleotides match TRBD1. CDR3 length: 13 residues. Germline V CDR1 and CDR2: SGHTA, FQGNSA. V lost 5 bases, J lost 2 bases, and 2 bases stayed unmatched.

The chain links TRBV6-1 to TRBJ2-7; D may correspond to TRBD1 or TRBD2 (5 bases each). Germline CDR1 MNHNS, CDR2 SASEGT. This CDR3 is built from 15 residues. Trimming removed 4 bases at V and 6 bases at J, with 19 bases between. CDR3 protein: CASSGWGNSYGEQYF. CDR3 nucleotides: TGTGCCAGCAGTGGATGGGGGAATTCTTATGGCGAGCAGTACTTC.

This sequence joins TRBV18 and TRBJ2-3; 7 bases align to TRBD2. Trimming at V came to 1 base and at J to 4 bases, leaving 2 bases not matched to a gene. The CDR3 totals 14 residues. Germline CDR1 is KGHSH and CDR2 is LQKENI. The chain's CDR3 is CASSPHAGADTQYF. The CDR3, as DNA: TGTGCCAGCTCACCACATGCGGGGGCAGATACGCAGTATTTT.

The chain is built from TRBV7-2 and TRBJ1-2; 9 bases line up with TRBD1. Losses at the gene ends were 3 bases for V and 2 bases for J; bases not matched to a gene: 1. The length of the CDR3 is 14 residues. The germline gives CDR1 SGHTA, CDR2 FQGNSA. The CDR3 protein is CASSLGTGNYGYTF. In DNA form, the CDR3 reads TGTGCCAGCAGCTTGGGGACAGGGAACTATGGCTACACCTTC.

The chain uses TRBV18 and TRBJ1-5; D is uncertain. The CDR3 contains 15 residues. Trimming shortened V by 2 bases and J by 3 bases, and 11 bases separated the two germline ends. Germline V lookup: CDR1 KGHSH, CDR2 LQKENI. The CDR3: CASSPASGHNQPQHF. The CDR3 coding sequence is TGTGCCAGCTCACCAGCCAGCGGGCACAATCAGCCCCAGCATTTT.

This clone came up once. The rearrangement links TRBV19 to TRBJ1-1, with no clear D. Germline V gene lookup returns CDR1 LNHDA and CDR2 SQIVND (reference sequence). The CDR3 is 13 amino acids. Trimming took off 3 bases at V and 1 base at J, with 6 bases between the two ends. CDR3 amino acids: CASSINWNTEAFF. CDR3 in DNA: TGTGCCAGTAGTATTAACTGGAACACTGAAGCTTTCTTT.

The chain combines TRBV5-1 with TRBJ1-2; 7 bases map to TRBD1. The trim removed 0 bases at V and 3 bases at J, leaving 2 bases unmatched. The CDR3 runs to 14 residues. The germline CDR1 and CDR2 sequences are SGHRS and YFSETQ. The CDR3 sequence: CASSLVGGDYGYTF. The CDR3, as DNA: TGCGCCAGCAGCTTGGTAGGGGGCGACTATGGCTACACCTTC.

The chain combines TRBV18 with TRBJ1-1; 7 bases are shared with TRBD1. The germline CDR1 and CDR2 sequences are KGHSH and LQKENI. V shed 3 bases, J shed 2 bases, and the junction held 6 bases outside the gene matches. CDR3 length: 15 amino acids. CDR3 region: CASSPRTGYNTEAFF. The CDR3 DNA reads TGTGCCAGCTCACCTAGGACAGGCTATAACACTGAAGCTTTCTTT.

The CDR3 nucleotides are TGTGCCTGGAGACCGACAGTAGAAGCCAAAAACATTCAGTACTTC. Protein sequence: CAWRPTVEAKNIQYF. The gene calls are TRBV30 and TRBJ2-4; maybe TRBD1 (5 bases). The ends were cut back, 3 bases at V and 0 bases at J, with 12 bases in the middle. CDR1 is GTSNPN and CDR2 is SVGIG in the germline V gene (reference sequence). The CDR3 is made up of 15 amino acids.

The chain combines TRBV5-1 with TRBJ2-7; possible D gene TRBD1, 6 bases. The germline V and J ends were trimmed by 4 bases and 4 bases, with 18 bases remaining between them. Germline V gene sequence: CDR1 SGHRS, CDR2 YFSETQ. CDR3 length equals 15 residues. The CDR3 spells CASSPRVGTSYEQYF. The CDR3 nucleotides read TGCGCCAGCAGCCCGCGGGTAGGGACATCTTACGAGCAGTACTTC.

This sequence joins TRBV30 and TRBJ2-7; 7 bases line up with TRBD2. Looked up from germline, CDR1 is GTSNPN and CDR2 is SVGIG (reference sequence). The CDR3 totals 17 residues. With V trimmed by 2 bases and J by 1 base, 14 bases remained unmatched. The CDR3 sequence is CAWSPTSRRFRSYEQYF. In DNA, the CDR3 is TGTGCCTGGAGTCCGACTAGCCGAAGATTTCGTTCCTACGAGCAGTACTTC.

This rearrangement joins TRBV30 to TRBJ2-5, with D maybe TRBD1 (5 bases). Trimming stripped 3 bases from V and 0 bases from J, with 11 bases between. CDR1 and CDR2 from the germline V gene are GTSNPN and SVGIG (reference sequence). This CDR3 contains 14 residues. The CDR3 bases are TGTGCCTGGAGAACCAGGGCCGACCAAGAGACCCAGTACTTC. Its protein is CAWRTRADQETQYF. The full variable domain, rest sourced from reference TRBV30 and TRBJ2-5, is SQTIHQWPATLVQPVGSPLSLECTVEGTSNPNLYWYRQAAGRGLQLLFYSVGIGQISSEVPQNLSASRPQDRQFILSSKKLLLSDSGFYLCAWRTRADQETQYFGPGTRLLVL.

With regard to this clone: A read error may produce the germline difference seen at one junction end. The CDR3, as DNA: TGTGCCAGCAGCTCCGGTCGGCCAGTACACCGGGGAGCTGTTTTT. Translating it yields CASSSGRPVHRGAVF. The V and J genes are TRBV7-3 and TRBJ2-2, with D possibly matching TRBD2 (5 bases). Germline values: CDR1 SGHTA, CDR2 FQGTGA. The CDR3 covers 15 residues.

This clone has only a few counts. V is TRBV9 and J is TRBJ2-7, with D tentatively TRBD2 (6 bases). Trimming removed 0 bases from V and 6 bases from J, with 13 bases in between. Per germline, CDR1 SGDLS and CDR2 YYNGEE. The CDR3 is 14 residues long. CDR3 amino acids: CASSVASRGSEQYF. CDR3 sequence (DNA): TGTGCCAGCAGCGTAGCGAGCCGGGGGAGCGAGCAGTACTTC. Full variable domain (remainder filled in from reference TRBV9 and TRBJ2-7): DSGVTQTPKHLITATGQRVTLRCSPRSGDLSVYWYQQSLDQGLQFLIQYYNGEERAKGNILERFSAQQFPDLHSELNLSSLELGDSALYFCASSVASRGSEQYFGPGTRLTVT.

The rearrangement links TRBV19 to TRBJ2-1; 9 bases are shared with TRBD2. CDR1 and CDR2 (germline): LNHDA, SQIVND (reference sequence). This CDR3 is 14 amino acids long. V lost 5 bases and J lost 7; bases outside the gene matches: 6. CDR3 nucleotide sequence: TGTGCCAGTAGTTTCGGGACTAGCAGGAATGAGCAGTTCTTC. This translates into CASSFGTSRNEQFF.

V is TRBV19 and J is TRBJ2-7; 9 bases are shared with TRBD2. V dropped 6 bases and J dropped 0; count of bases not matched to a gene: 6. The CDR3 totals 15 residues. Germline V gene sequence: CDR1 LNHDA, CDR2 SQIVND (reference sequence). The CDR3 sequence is CASSRLAESSYEQYF. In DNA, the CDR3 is TGTGCCAGTAGCCGACTAGCGGAAAGCTCCTACGAGCAGTACTTC.

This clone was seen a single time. This chain's CDR3 is CASSVGTGRDQPQHF. In nucleotides, the CDR3 is TGTGCCAGCAGCGTCGGGACAGGGCGGGACCAGCCCCAGCATTTT. The rearrangement links TRBV9 to TRBJ1-5; TRBD1 matches 9 bases. This CDR3 has 15 residues. After removal of 2 bases from V and 7 bases from J, the junction contained 7 bases not matched to a gene. Looked up from germline, CDR1 is SGDLS and CDR2 is YYNGEE.

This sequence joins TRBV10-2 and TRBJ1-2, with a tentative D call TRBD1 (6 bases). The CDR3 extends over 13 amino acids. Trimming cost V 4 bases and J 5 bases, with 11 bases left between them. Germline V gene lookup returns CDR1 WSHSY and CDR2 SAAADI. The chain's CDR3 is CASSVTGPYGYTF. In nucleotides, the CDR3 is TGCGCCAGCAGTGTGACAGGCCCATATGGCTACACCTTC.

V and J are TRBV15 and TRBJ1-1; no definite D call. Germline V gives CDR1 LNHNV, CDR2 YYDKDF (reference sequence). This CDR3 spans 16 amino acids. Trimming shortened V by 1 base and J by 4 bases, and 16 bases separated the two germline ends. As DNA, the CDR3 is TGTGCCACCAGCAGAGGACTACGGCTTGAGGGCACTGAAGCTTTCTTT. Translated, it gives CATSRGLRLEGTEAFF.

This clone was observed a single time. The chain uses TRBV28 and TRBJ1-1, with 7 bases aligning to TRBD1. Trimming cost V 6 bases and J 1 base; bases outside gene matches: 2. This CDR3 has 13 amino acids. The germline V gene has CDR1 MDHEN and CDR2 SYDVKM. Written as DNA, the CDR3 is TGTGCCAGCAGAAACAGGGGGAACACTGAAGCTTTCTTT. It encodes CASRNRGNTEAFF.

In nucleotides, the CDR3 is TGTGCCAGCAGCTTAACCGTAGCGGGGGACATATACTTC. Translating gives CASSLTVAGDIYF. V is TRBV7-3 and J is TRBJ2-5, with 9 bases fitting TRBD2. In germline, CDR1 is SGHTA, CDR2 FQGTGA. V dropped 0 bases and J dropped 14; count of bases not matched to a gene: 7. The length of the CDR3 is 13 residues.